Here is one T cell receptor beta chain with its context. What it binds is unknown. Time point of the sample: week 47, end of study. The vaccine gave 300 ug of a 20-mer mutant IDH1 peptide subcutaneously per dose. This sample stems from a study of a mutant IDH1 vaccine in newly diagnosed glioma. As for the study in general: Commencement of vaccination occurred 4-6 weeks following radiotherapy alone, or concurrently with temozolomide cycles.

Clones were sequenced by immunoSEQ multiplex PCR, and TCRdb holds only the in-frame ones, with some missing. Among about 83,000 clones, more than 80% were seen once, and the ten largest hold roughly 5.2%. CDR1 SGHTA and CDR2 FQGNSA come from the germline V gene. The CDR3 covers 12 residues. V gave up 5 bases and J gave up 5 bases, with 9 bases separating them. The sample in question was PBMCs, obtained from a glioma patient whose treatment included an IDH1 peptide vaccine. The rearrangement joins TRBV7-2 to TRBJ1-1; D is uncertain. This receptor was obtained from a man aged 35-49 years with glioma. The CDR3 is CASSPGWTEAFF. CDR3 nucleotides: TGTGCCAGCAGCCCCGGCTGGACTGAAGCTTTCTTT.